The clone carrying this TCR beta chain has at least ten counts. Antigen: not known. The source of the sample is a study of blood T cells in healthy people across ages. The authors drew around 9.4 milliliters of peripheral blood from each donor. The use of a sample-barcoded 5' primer and a J-beta primer mix characterized a second PCR of roughly 7 to 12 cycles. A template-switch adaptor that had 12 random nucleotides put a tag on each cDNA molecule. TCRdb re-analysed the 5' RACE reads in MiXCR, keeping a single row per CDR3 protein. Among hundreds of thousands of distinct CDR3 sequences listed, roughly 50% were seen once. Study-level results: In the absence of known donor CMV status, changes in expanded clonotypes were possibly confounded. More naive CD4+ cells and higher diversity marked long-lived donors relative to aged donors.

The clonotype originates from a man younger than 45 in good health. Sequenced sample: blood.

The CDR3 region is CAISDGGRAATNEKLFF. The DNA for the CDR3 is TGTGCCATCAGTGATGGAGGCAGGGCAGCAACTAATGAAAAACTGTTTTTT. The rearrangement joins TRBV10-3 to TRBJ1-4; a weak D match, TRBD1 (5 bases). Per the germline V gene, CDR1 is ENHRY and CDR2 is SYGVKD. The CDR3 length is 17 residues. V lost 3 bases and J lost 0, with 14 bases in between.